This TCR beta chain originates from a study of CXCR3-negative and CXCR3-positive naive CD8 T cells (dated by TCRdb to about 2019). Background for the entire study: In total, about 150 million TRB reads were obtained, corresponding to roughly 1.5 +/- 0.3 million reads per library. The diversity and physicochemical repertoire analyses included roughly ten donors pooled from two independent experiments. TRBV-TRBJ cluster analysis included naive subsets from a handful of donors and memory cells from 3 donors. Study-wide conclusions, independent of this receptor: Surface CD5, linked to self-reactivity in mice, was comparable between naive subsets; TCR interaction strength was therefore also inferred from TRB CDR3 physicochemical properties. Freshly isolated PBMCs were used for most assays because CXCR3 expression partially decreased after cryopreservation. Repertoire diversity was comparably high in both naive subsets but much lower in memory CD8+ T cells. Within the same donor, TRBV-TRBJ usage looked similar between naive CXCR3-negative and CXCR3-positive cells, but memory cells had distinct patterns.

Notes on this clonotype: Its antigen is unknown.

Each CD8+ T cell subset was flow-sorted in triplicate, and 300,000 to 350,000 cells per subset were placed directly into RLT lysis buffer. Standard density gradient centrifugation was used to isolate peripheral blood mononuclear cells from buffy coats. Total RNA was extracted from sorted cells with an RNeasy Mini Kit. Sequenced on a NextSeq 550. The Human TCR Profiling Kit (MiLaboratory) was used to prepare UMI-labeled 5' RACE TRB cDNA libraries. cDNA synthesis used the entire amount of extracted RNA, and PCR amplification then used the entire amount of cDNA produced. The libraries were made side by side, with each library going through the same number of PCR cycles. On the study's bioinformatics: With a requirement of at least two reads per UMI, MIGEC and MiXCR extracted about 48,000 +/- 9,800 unique UMI-labeled TRB cDNA molecules per library. On average, each library contained approximately 40,000 +/- 10,000 functional in-frame TRB CDR3 nucleotide clonotypes without stop codons. After each sample was downsampled to 5000 UMI-labeled TRB molecules, VDJtools was used to calculate diversity metrics such as normalized Shannon-Wiener and Chao1. For the central five CDR3 residues, VDJtools calculated physicochemical properties weighted by clonotype size, namely interaction energy, strength, volume and Kidera factor 4. After TCRdb reprocessed the reads, each CDR3 protein sequence was kept as one row, without DNA. These V and J calls derive from TCRdb rather than the authors' analysis. This sample's table contains more than 45,000 distinct CDR3 sequences. The ten most abundant clones make up over 12% of the sample.

The CDR3 goes from the cysteine to the phenylalanine over 14 residues. The DNA is unrecorded. For CDR1 and CDR2, the germline V gene (reference sequence) lists SEHNR and FQNEAQ. The sequenced sample consisted of memory CD8+ T cells from blood. The cell subset or site tag for this specimen amounts to: conventional CD8+ memory T cells (TMEM), sorted as controls. This clonotype originated in a human donor in good health. Some clones in this sample may be carry-over from other donors' samples. Recombination linked TRBV7-9 to TRBJ2-7; the D gene TCRdb calls, TRBD1, cannot be checked with no DNA. For the CDR3, the sequence is CASTGIKTGNEQYF.